One and the same sample provided the 28 T cell receptor beta chains below, sequenced in a study of blood T cells in healthy people across ages. Primers used in a second PCR of about 7 to 11 cycles were a sample-barcoded 5' primer and a J-beta primer mix. MiXCR was run by TCRdb on the 5' RACE reads, yielding one entry per CDR3 protein. The sample has under 1 million distinct CDR3 sequences, roughly 44% seen once. The sequenced material came from blood. The receptors were gathered from a man in his 60s in good health.

V gene TRBV7-2 combines with J gene TRBJ1-1; D is unresolved. Trimming took 1 base from V and 4 from J, leaving 13 bases between them. The length of the CDR3 is 15 residues. Germline values: CDR1 SGHTA, CDR2 FQGNSA. In nucleotides, the CDR3 is TGTGCCAGCAGCTTAGTGGCAGACTCGACCACTGAAGCTTTCTTT. Translated: CASSLVADSTTEAFF.

This clonotype showed up many times. The chain has TRBV15 and TRBJ2-3; tentative D call: TRBD2 (6 bases). V lost 5 bases to trimming and J lost 4 bases, with 13 bases between them. CDR1 is LNHNV, CDR2 YYDKDF, per germline (reference sequence). The CDR3 loop spans 14 amino acids. CDR3 amino acids: CATSGGGNADTQYF. Here the CDR3 DNA reads TGTGCCACCAGCGGAGGAGGGAATGCAGATACGCAGTATTTT.

The chain recombines TRBV6-6 with TRBJ2-1; 8 bases align to TRBD1. Germline trimming cut 6 bases from V and 4 bases from J; bases unmatched to any gene: 8. Per the germline V gene, CDR1 is MNHNY and CDR2 is SVGAGI (reference sequence). This CDR3 contains 15 residues. The CDR3 DNA follows: TGTGCCAGCAGGTCTGCACAGGGGGTGTACAATGAGCAGTTCTTC. Encoded protein: CASRSAQGVYNEQFF.

This clonotype has just a few counts. The chain employs TRBV14 and TRBJ1-1, with D unclear. CDR1 SGHDN and CDR2 FVKESK come from the germline V gene. V lost 2 bases to trimming and J lost 2 bases, with 9 bases between them. The CDR3 is 14 amino acids. In DNA form, the CDR3 reads TGTGCCAGCAGCCAAAACCGGGGTAACACTGAAGCTTTCTTT. This codes for CASSQNRGNTEAFF.

CDR3 residues: CASSSSTDRGNEKLFF. The CDR3 DNA is TGTGCCAGCAGCTCATCCACGGACAGGGGGAATGAAAAACTGTTTTTT. The V and J genes are TRBV7-9 and TRBJ1-4, with 10 bases matching TRBD1. The CDR3 covers 16 residues. J lost 5 bases, V lost 4 bases, and 7 bases had no gene match. CDR1 is SEHNR and CDR2 is FQNEAQ in the germline V gene (reference sequence). Filled out from reference TRBV7-9 and TRBJ1-4, the complete variable domain reads DTGVSQNPRHKITKRGQNVTFRCDPISEHNRLYWYRQTLGQGPEFLTYFQNEAQLEKSRLLSDRFSAERPKGSFSTLEIQRTEQGDSAMYLCASSSSTDRGNEKLFFGSGTQLSVL.

The chain links TRBV4-1 to TRBJ2-1, with D possibly TRBD1 on 8 matching bases. V gave up 4 bases and J gave up 8 bases, with 15 bases separating them. From germline, CDR1 is MGHRA and CDR2 YSYEKL. This CDR3 spans 14 amino acids. The CDR3 spells CASSRPQGGDEQFF. In nucleotides, the CDR3 is TGCGCCAGCAGCCGACCACAGGGGGGGGATGAGCAGTTCTTC.

The chain carries TRBV6-1 and TRBJ2-1; 7 nucleotides align to TRBD1. Germline CDR1 MNHNS, CDR2 SASEGT. V lost 4 bases and J lost 1; bases outside the gene matches: 7. This CDR3 comprises 16 residues. The CDR3 region is CASSAEHRGSYNEQFF. The CDR3 bases are TGTGCCAGCAGTGCCGAACACAGGGGATCCTACAATGAGCAGTTCTTC.

The V gene is TRBV6-2 or TRBV6-3, the J gene TRBJ2-2; no clear D. The CDR3 covers 12 residues. Germline V CDR1 and CDR2: MNHEY, SVGEGT. The ends were cut back, 8 bases at V and 6 bases at J, with 10 bases in the middle. In nucleotides, the CDR3 is TGTGCCAGCTCAAACCGGGCCGGGGAGCTGTTTTTT. Protein product: CASSNRAGELFF.

This clonotype was seen a handful of times. The CDR3, as DNA: TGCGCCAGCAGCCAAGAGGCCCCCCCTCATGGCTACACCTTC. Its protein product is CASSQEAPPHGYTF. The chain combines TRBV4-3 with TRBJ1-2; D not certain. The V end was cut by 0 bases, the J end by 6 bases, with 11 bases between. Germline CDR1 is LGHNA and CDR2 is YSLEER. The CDR3 is 14 amino acids.

The genes are TRBV27 and TRBJ2-7, with D maybe TRBD2 (6 bases). The CDR3 consists of 16 residues. CDR1 and CDR2 from the germline V gene are MNHEY and SMNVEV (reference sequence). Trimming cost V 6 bases and J 0 bases, with 18 bases left between them. Written as DNA, the CDR3 is TGTGCCAGCAGCCGATCGTGGGCGGGGAGCTCCTACGAGCAGTACTTC. Translation gives CASSRSWAGSSYEQYF.

This chain uses TRBV20-1 with TRBJ2-2; TRBD2 matches 10 bases. CDR3 length: 16 amino acids. V was pared by 2 bases and J by 4 bases, with 7 bases of the junction left unmatched. CDR1 and CDR2 from the germline V gene are DFQATT and SNEGSKA (reference sequence). The CDR3 is CSARPTSGASTGELFF. The CDR3 DNA sequence: TGCAGTGCTAGACCAACTAGCGGGGCATCCACCGGGGAGCTGTTTTTT.

The chain combines TRBV13 with TRBJ2-5; D is unresolved. CDR1 PRHDT and CDR2 FYEKMQ come from the germline V gene (reference sequence). The V gene lost 5 bases and the J gene lost 5 bases, with 18 bases spanning the gap. This CDR3 contains 15 residues. DNA for the CDR3: TGTGCCAGCAGCCACGCGTCGGGCCCTAGGGAGACCCAGTACTTC. Translation: CASSHASGPRETQYF.

This clonotype showed up just a few times. The J gene is TRBJ2-3, the V gene TRBV9; TRBD2 agrees at 9 bases. J gave up 1 base and V 0 bases, and 0 bases lay outside the gene matches. This CDR3 contains 15 residues. Germline values: CDR1 SGDLS, CDR2 YYNGEE. The CDR3 region is CASSVGTSGTDTQYF. The CDR3 nucleotides are TGTGCCAGCAGCGTAGGGACTAGCGGCACAGATACGCAGTATTTT.

The gene calls are TRBV6-2 or TRBV6-3 and TRBJ1-1, with D possibly being TRBD1 (5 bases). Trimming pared 2 bases from V and 1 base from J, leaving 17 bases between. The CDR3 runs 17 residues. From germline, CDR1 is MNHEY and CDR2 SVGEGT. The CDR3 sequence: CASSYVSRGLTNTEAFF. In DNA form, the CDR3 reads TGTGCCAGCAGTTACGTCTCTAGGGGACTTACGAACACTGAAGCTTTCTTT.

The gene calls are TRBV12-3 or TRBV12-4 and TRBJ1-4; perhaps TRBD1 as D (6 bases). V gave up 5 bases and J gave up 8 bases, with 15 bases separating them. This CDR3 spans 14 amino acids. CDR3 amino acids: CASSTQGRREKLFF. As DNA, the CDR3 is TGTGCCAGCAGTACCCAGGGGCGACGGGAAAAACTGTTTTTT.

By sample share, this clonotype is medium-sized (0.01 to 0.1%). For the CDR3, the DNA is TGTGCCAGCAGCTTTACTAGCGGGGGAACAGATACGCAGTATTTT. Its translation is CASSFTSGGTDTQYF. J is TRBJ2-3 and V is TRBV7-2; 11 positions agree with TRBD2. V shed 3 bases, J shed 3 bases, and the junction held 2 bases outside the gene matches. Germline V lookup: CDR1 SGHTA, CDR2 FQGNSA. CDR3 length: 15 amino acids.

The chain recombines TRBV29-1 with TRBJ1-4; a possible D gene is TRBD1 (5 bases). This CDR3 has 14 amino acids. The V gene lost 4 bases and the J gene lost 6 bases, with 15 bases spanning the gap. Germline assignment: CDR1 SQVTM and CDR2 ANQGSEA. The CDR3 loop reads CSVGFWGVDEKLFF. Here the CDR3 DNA reads TGCAGCGTTGGGTTCTGGGGGGTTGATGAAAAACTGTTTTTT.

At least ten counts were recorded for this clonotype. The chain couples TRBV20-1 to TRBJ2-7; TRBD2 matches at 11 bases. In germline, CDR1 is DFQATT, CDR2 SNEGSKA (reference sequence). CDR3 length equals 14 residues. The junction had 3 bases not matched to a gene; V was cut back by 5 bases and J by 0 bases. The CDR3, as DNA: TGCAGTGCTCCGACTAGCGGGGTCTCCTACGAGCAGTACTTC. This encodes CSAPTSGVSYEQYF.

The chain combines TRBV5-1 with TRBJ2-5; weak D call: TRBD1 (7 bases). V was trimmed by 0 bases and J by 3 bases, leaving 12 bases between them. CDR3 size: 15 residues. CDR1 is SGHRS and CDR2 is YFSETQ in the germline V gene. CDR3 sequence reads: CASSLVSGGKETQYF. DNA for the CDR3: TGCGCCAGCAGCTTGGTGTCAGGGGGGAAAGAGACCCAGTACTTC. Supplemented by reference TRBV5-1 and TRBJ2-5, the full variable domain reads KAGVTQTPRYLIKTRGQQVTLSCSPISGHRSVSWYQQTPGQGLQFLFEYFSETQRNKGNFPGRFSGRQFSNSRSEMNVSTLELGDSALYLCASSLVSGGKETQYFGPGTRLLVL.

The genes are TRBV2 and TRBJ1-6; D possibly corresponds to TRBD1 (5 bases). CDR1 is SNHLY, CDR2 FYNNEI, per germline. The V end was cut by 5 bases, the J end by 6 bases, with 17 bases between. The CDR3 runs 16 residues. In DNA form, the CDR3 reads TGTGCCAGCAGTCCCTCCGTGGGGCGGATTAATTCACCCCTCCACTTT. Translation: CASSPSVGRINSPLHF.

This chain links TRBV28 with TRBJ2-5; possibly TRBD1 for D (6 bases). The DNA end favors TRBJ2-7, so the J call may be wrong. The CDR3 runs 14 residues. CDR1 is MDHEN, CDR2 SYDVKM, per germline. CDR3 nucleotide sequence: TGTGCCAGCAGCCACCCCGGACAGATCTACGAGCAGTACTTC. Amino acids: CASSHPGQIYEQYF.

This rearrangement joins TRBV15 to TRBJ2-7, with 14 nucleotides matching TRBD2. The last part of the DNA fits TRBJ2-5 better; the J call may be wrong. Per the germline V gene, CDR1 is LNHNV and CDR2 is YYDKDF (reference sequence). The CDR3 spans 16 residues. Here the CDR3 DNA reads TGTGCCACCAGCAGTCCGGGACTAGCGGGGGTCGAGACCCAGTACTTC. Its translation is CATSSPGLAGVETQYF.

The chain couples TRBV4-3 to TRBJ2-3; 11 bases fit TRBD2. J lost 4 bases, V lost 0 bases, and 3 bases had no gene match. The CDR3 sequence is 16 residues long. CDR1 and CDR2 from the germline V gene are LGHNA and YSLEER. The CDR3 loop reads CASSQDRLAGPDTQYF. In DNA form, the CDR3 reads TGCGCCAGCAGCCAAGACCGACTAGCGGGGCCAGATACGCAGTATTTT.

This clonotype has just a few counts. J is TRBJ2-1 and V is TRBV4-3; a weak D match, TRBD2 (6 bases). Trimming pared 0 bases from V and 5 bases from J, leaving 11 bases between. The CDR3 is 15 residues long. Germline lookup yields CDR1 LGHNA and CDR2 YSLEER. CDR3: CASSQDSGGDNEQFF. In DNA form, the CDR3 reads TGCGCCAGCAGCCAAGATTCCGGGGGAGACAATGAGCAGTTCTTC.

J is TRBJ2-1 and V is TRBV28, with 9 bases fitting TRBD2. The DNA matches TRBJ2-7 better at its end, which makes the J call doubtful. Germline CDR1 is MDHEN and CDR2 is SYDVKM. The CDR3 consists of 16 residues. As DNA, the CDR3 is TGTGCCAGCAGTCCCTTAGCGGGGGACTCCTACAATGAGCAGTACTTC. This gives the protein CASSPLAGDSYNEQYF.

This clonotype was observed many times. V gene TRBV5-1 combines with J gene TRBJ1-2, with no clear D. In germline, CDR1 is SGHRS, CDR2 YFSETQ. The length of the CDR3 is 12 residues. Trimming removed 0 bases at V and 4 bases at J, with 4 bases between. CDR3 bases: TGCGCCAGCAGCTTGGATGCCTATGGCTACACCTTC. Its translation: CASSLDAYGYTF.

The genes are TRBV3-1 and TRBJ2-1; 12 bases agree with TRBD2. Trimming took 0 bases from V and 0 from J; bases not matched to a gene: 9. The CDR3 runs to 20 residues. Germline V lookup: CDR1 LGHDT, CDR2 YNNKEL (reference sequence). The CDR3 loop reads CASSQDLTSGGLSSYNEQFF. CDR3 sequence (DNA): TGTGCCAGCAGCCAAGACCTGACTAGCGGGGGCCTTAGCTCCTACAATGAGCAGTTCTTC.

The V gene is TRBV5-6, the J gene TRBJ1-5; no firm D call. The CDR3 runs to 14 residues. Trimming removed 2 bases from V and 7 bases from J, with 13 bases in between. From germline, CDR1 is SGHDT and CDR2 YYEEEE. CDR3 sequence (DNA): TGTGCCAGCAGCTTTTATGGAATCCACCAGCCCCAGCATTTT. Its translation: CASSFYGIHQPQHF.